This TCR beta chain was profiled in a study of tissue T cells after allogeneic stem cell transplantation. About this clone itself: Gene names follow the mouse nomenclature. The DNA ends 1 residue before the CDR3 does, and the rest of the CDR3 is filled in from the germline J gene.

Stated time point: mouse harvest day 7 after allogeneic transplant. Tail vein injection delivered 10^7 T-cell-depleted bone marrow cells and 10^6 splenic CD5+ T cells. CDR3 sequences, V/J genes, frequencies and template counts came from survey-depth TCRbeta sequencing. Only in-frame clones appear in the TCRdb table, and some are missing; sequencing was by immunoSEQ multiplex PCR. The top ten hold 24% of the sample, which has more than 1,500 clones, 54% seen once. Germline V gene lookup returns CDR1 SNHLY and CDR2 FYNGKV (reference sequence). The junction had 2 bases not matched to a gene; V was cut back by 6 bases and J by 0 bases. The CDR3 spans 15 residues.

Sequencing used spleen. This chain uses TRBV3 with TRBJ2-4, with TRBD2 identical over 11 bases. This receptor was taken from a female BALB/c mouse given C57BL/6 T cells with graft-versus-host disease after an allogeneic hematopoietic cell transplant. The CDR3 DNA, read in part, is TGTGCCAGCAGTGGGACTGGGGGTAGTCAAAACACCTTGTAC. Protein sequence: CASSGTGGSQNTLY. In full, the CDR3 reads CASSGTGGSQNTLYF.